This T cell receptor (beta chain) was recorded in a study of blood T cell repertoires in COVID-19. This CDR3 is built from 13 residues. The germline V gene encodes CDR1 GTSNPN and CDR2 SVGIG (reference sequence). The V gene lost 5 bases and the J gene lost 7 bases, with 14 bases spanning the gap. Produced via immunoSEQ multiplex PCR; TCRdb's table is partial and in-frame only. The table includes some 33,000 clones, roughly nine tenths detected once. The chain recombines TRBV30 with TRBJ1-4; D not resolved. The sequenced sample was peripheral blood. This receptor was identified in a man aged 60 to 69 with acute or convalescent COVID-19. The CDR3 loop is CAWSTAVGEKLFF. DNA of the CDR3: TGTGCCTGGTCTACAGCGGTGGGTGAAAAACTGTTTTTT.